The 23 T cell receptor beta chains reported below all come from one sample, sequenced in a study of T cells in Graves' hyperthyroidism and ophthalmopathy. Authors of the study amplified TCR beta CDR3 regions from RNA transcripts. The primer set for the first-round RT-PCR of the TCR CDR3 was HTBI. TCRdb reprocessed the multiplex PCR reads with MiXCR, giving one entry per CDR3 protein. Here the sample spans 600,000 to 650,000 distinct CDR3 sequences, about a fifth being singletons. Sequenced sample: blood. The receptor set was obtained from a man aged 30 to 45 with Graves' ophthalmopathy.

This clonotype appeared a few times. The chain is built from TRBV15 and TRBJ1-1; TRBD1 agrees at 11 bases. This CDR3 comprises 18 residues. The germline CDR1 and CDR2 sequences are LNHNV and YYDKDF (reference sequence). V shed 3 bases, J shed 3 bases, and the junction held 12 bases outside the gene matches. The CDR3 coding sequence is TGTGCCACCAGCAGGACCCAATCCGGGACAGGGGGTGACACTGAAGCTTTCTTT. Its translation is CATSRTQSGTGGDTEAFF.

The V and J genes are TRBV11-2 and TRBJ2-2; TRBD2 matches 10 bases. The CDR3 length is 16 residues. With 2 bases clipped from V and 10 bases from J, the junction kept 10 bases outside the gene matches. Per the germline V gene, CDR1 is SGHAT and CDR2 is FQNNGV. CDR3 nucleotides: TGTGCCAGCAGCTTACCGGGTCTAGCGGGAGTGGCGGAGCTGTTTTTT. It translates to CASSLPGLAGVAELFF.

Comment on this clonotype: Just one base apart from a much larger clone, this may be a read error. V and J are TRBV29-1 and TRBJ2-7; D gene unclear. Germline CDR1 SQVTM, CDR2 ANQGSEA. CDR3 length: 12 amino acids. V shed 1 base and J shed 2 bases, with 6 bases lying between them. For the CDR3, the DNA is TGCAGCGTTGAAGTAGTACCCTACGAGCAGTACTTC. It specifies CSVEVVPYEQYF.

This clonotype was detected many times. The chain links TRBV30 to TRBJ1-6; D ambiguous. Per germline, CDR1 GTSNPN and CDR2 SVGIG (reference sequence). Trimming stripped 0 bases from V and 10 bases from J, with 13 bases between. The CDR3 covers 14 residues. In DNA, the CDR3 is TGTGCCTGGAGTGTACATGAAACACGGTCACCCCTCCACTTT. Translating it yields CAWSVHETRSPLHF.

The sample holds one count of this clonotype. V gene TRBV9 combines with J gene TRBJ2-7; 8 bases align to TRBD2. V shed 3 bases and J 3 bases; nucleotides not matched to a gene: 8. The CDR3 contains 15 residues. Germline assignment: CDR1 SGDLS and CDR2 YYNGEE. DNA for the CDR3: TGTGCCAGCAGCGCTGGACTAGCCCTAGTCTACGAGCAGTACTTC. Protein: CASSAGLALVYEQYF. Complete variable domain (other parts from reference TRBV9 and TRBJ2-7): DSGVTQTPKHLITATGQRVTLRCSPRSGDLSVYWYQQSLDQGLQFLIQYYNGEERAKGNILERFSAQQFPDLHSELNLSSLELGDSALYFCASSAGLALVYEQYFGPGTRLTVT.

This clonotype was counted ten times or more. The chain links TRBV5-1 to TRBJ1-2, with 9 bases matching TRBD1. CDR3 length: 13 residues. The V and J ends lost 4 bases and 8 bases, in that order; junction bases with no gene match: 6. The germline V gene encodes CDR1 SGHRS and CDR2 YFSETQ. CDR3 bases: TGCGCCAGCAGCCTGGGACAGGGAAGCGGCTACACCTTC. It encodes CASSLGQGSGYTF.

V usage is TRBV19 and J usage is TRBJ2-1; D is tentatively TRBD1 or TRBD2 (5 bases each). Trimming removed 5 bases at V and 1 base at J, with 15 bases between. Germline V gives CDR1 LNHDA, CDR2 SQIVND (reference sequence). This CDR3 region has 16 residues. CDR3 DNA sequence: TGTGCCAGTAGTGGGGCCGGAACTAGATCCTACAATGAGCAGTTCTTC. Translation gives CASSGAGTRSYNEQFF.

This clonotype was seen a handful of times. The CDR3 is CASSQGYRNYGYTF. The CDR3, as DNA: TGTGCCAGCAGCCAAGGTTACAGAAACTATGGCTACACCTTC. The chain combines TRBV14 with TRBJ1-2; no clear D gene. Germline V gives CDR1 SGHDN, CDR2 FVKESK. V lost 1 base and J 2 bases, leaving 8 bases between the germline ends. The CDR3 consists of 14 residues.

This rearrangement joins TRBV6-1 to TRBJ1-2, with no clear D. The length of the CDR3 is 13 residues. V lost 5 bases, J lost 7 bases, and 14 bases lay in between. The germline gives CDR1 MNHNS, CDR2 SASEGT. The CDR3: CASSYPGFRGYTF. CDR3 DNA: TGTGCCAGCAGTTATCCGGGCTTCCGTGGCTACACCTTC.

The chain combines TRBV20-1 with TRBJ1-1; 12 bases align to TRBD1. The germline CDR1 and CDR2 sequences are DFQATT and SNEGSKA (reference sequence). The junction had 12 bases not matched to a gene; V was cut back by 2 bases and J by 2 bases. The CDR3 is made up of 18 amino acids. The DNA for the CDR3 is TGCAGTGCTAGACTCAAAATCCGGGACAGGGGGCGAAACACTGAAGCTTTCTTT. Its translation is CSARLKIRDRGRNTEAFF.

The CDR3 sequence is CASRTSEDRSSYNEQFF. CDR3 nucleotides: TGTGCCAGTCGGACTAGCGAAGATCGAAGCTCCTACAATGAGCAGTTCTTC. This chain joins TRBV19 and TRBJ2-1; 9 nucleotides align to TRBD2. The CDR3 has 17 residues. CDR1 and CDR2 from the germline V gene are LNHDA and SQIVND (reference sequence). Trimming cost V 8 bases and J 0 bases; bases outside gene matches: 11.

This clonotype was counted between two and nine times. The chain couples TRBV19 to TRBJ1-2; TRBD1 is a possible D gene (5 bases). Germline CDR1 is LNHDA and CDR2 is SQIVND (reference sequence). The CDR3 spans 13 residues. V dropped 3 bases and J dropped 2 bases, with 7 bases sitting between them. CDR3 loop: CASSIGGNYGYTF. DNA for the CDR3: TGTGCCAGTAGTATCGGGGGAAACTATGGCTACACCTTC.

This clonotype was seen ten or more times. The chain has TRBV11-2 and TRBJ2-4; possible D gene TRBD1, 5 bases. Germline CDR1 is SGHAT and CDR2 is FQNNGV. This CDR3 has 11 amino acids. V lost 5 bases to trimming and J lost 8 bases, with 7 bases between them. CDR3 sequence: CASSLGHIQYF. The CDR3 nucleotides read TGTGCCAGCAGCCTGGGGCACATTCAGTACTTC.

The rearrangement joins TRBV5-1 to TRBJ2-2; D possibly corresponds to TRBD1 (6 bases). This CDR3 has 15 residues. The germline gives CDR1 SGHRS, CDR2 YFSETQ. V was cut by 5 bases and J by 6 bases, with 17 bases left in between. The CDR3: CASSPRGSGAGELFF. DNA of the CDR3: TGCGCCAGCAGTCCGAGGGGGTCCGGAGCCGGGGAGCTGTTTTTT.

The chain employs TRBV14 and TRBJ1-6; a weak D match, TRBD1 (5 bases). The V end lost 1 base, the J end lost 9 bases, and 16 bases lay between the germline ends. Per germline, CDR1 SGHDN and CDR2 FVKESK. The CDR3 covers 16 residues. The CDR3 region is CASSQVGRRIGSPLHF. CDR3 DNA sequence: TGTGCCAGCAGCCAAGTGGGACGTCGGATAGGTTCACCCCTCCACTTT.

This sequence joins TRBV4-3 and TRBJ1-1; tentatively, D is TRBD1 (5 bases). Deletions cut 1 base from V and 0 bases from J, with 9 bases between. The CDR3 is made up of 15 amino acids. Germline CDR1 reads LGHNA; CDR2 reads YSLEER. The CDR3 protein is CASSQVQGVNTEAFF. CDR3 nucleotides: TGCGCCAGCAGCCAAGTGCAGGGAGTGAACACTGAAGCTTTCTTT.

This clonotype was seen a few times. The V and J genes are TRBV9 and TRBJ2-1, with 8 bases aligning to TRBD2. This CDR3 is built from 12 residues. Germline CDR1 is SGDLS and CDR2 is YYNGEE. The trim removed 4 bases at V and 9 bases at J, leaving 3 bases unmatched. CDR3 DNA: TGTGCCAGCAGCCCGGGGGGGCGTGAGCAGTTCTTC. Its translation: CASSPGGREQFF. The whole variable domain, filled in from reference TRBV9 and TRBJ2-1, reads DSGVTQTPKHLITATGQRVTLRCSPRSGDLSVYWYQQSLDQGLQFLIQYYNGEERAKGNILERFSAQQFPDLHSELNLSSLELGDSALYFCASSPGGREQFFGPGTRLTVL.

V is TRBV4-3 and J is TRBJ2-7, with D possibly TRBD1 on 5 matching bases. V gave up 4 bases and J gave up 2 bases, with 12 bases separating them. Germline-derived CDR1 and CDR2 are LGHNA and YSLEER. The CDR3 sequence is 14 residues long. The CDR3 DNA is TGCGCCAGCAGCCCCGGGTCGACAGCCTACGAGCAGTACTTC. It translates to CASSPGSTAYEQYF.

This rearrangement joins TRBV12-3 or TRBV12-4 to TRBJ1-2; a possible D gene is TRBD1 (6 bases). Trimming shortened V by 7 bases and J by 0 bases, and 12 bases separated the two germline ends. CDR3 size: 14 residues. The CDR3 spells CASTLGGPNYGYTF. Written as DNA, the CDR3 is TGTGCCAGCACTCTCGGGGGCCCTAACTATGGCTACACCTTC.

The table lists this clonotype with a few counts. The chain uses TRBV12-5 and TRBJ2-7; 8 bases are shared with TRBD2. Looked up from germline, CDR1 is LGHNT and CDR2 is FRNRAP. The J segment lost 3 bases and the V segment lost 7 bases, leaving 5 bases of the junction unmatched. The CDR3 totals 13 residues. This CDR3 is CASAPSGSYEQYF. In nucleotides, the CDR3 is TGTGCTAGTGCCCCAAGCGGGAGCTACGAGCAGTACTTC.

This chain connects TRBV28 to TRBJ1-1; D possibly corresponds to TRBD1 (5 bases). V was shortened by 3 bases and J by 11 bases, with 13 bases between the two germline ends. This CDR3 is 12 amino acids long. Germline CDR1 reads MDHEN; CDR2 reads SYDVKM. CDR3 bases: TGTGCCAGCAGTTTGAGGCAGGGCCGCGCTTTCTTT. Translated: CASSLRQGRAFF.

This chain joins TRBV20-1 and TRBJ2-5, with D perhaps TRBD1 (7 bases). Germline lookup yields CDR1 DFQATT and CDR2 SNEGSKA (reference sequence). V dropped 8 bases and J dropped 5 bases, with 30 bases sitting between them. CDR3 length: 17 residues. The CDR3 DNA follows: TGCAGTATCAGAGTGACGCGGGGTGAAGGGGGCGCGGAGACCCAGTACTTC. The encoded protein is CSIRVTRGEGGAETQYF.

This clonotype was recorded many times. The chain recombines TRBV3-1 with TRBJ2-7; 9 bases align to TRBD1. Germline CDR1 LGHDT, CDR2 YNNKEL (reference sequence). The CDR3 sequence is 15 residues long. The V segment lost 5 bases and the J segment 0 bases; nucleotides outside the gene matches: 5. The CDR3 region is CASSSGTGSSYEQYF. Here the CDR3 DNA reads TGTGCCAGCAGCTCCGGGACAGGGAGCTCCTACGAGCAGTACTTC.